The 7 T cell receptor beta chains in this list originate from one sample, sequenced in a study of Ad26.COV2.S vaccination and SARS-CoV-2 variants. The sample's treatment: around 19 received Ad26.COV2.S at low or high dose, single or two shots; 5 received placebo; per-sample allocation not given. Specimen acquisition occurred on day 63 following the initial vaccine or placebo injection. The data were produced by immunoSEQ multiplex PCR, yet TCRdb's version contains in-frame clones alone and is incomplete. This sample has around 300,000 clones, with 88% found just once. The material sequenced was peripheral blood, taken in a trial of Ad26.COV2.S vaccine versus placebo. The receptors derive from a person between 18 and 60 years old who received the Ad26.COV2.S COVID-19 vaccine or a placebo.

The chain carries TRBV10-3 and TRBJ2-1, with 14 bases fitting TRBD2. The CDR3 runs 13 residues. Looked up from germline, CDR1 is ENHRY and CDR2 is SYGVKD. J was trimmed by 9 bases and V by 9 bases; bases with no gene match: 4. Here the CDR3 reads CAIRLAGGGEQFF. CDR3 nucleotide sequence: TGTGCCATAAGACTAGCGGGAGGGGGTGAGCAGTTCTTC.

This CDR3 reads CASSYFRDKNEKLFF. The CDR3 region has the DNA TGTGCCAGCAGTTACTTCAGGGACAAAAATGAAAAACTGTTTTTT. The rearrangement links TRBV6-2 or TRBV6-3 to TRBJ1-4; D is perhaps TRBD1 (6 bases). CDR1 is MNHEY, CDR2 SVGEGT, per germline. The CDR3 contains 15 residues. The V end was cut by 1 base, the J end by 5 bases, with 11 bases between.

The chain links TRBV7-9 to TRBJ2-7; 10 nucleotides match TRBD1. Germline CDR1 reads SEHNR; CDR2 reads FQNEAQ (reference sequence). Trimming at V came to 4 bases and at J to 7 bases, leaving 7 bases not matched to a gene. The CDR3 loop spans 14 amino acids. Here the CDR3 reads CASSYRQGAGEQYF. The CDR3 DNA is TGTGCCAGCAGCTACCGACAGGGGGCGGGTGAGCAGTACTTC.

V and J are TRBV28 and TRBJ2-5; no definite D call. This CDR3 has 15 amino acids. Germline V gives CDR1 MDHEN, CDR2 SYDVKM. With 5 bases removed from V and 5 bases from J, the gap between germline ends came to 18 bases. CDR3 region: CASSAPGYFRETQYF. DNA of the CDR3: TGTGCCAGCAGTGCCCCGGGCTACTTTAGGGAGACCCAGTACTTC. Complete variable domain (other parts from reference TRBV28 and TRBJ2-5): DVKVTQSSRYLVKRTGEKVFLECVQDMDHENMFWYRQDPGLGLRLIYFSYDVKMKEKGDIPEGYSVSREKKERFSLILESASTNQTSMYLCASSAPGYFRETQYFGPGTRLLVL.

Written as DNA, the CDR3 is TGTGCCAGCAGCTCGGGCCTCGGTAGGGAGACCCAGTACTTC. The encoded protein is CASSSGLGRETQYF. The V and J genes are TRBV7-9 and TRBJ2-5; D call uncertain. V gave up 4 bases and J gave up 5 bases, with 14 bases separating them. Per the germline V gene, CDR1 is SEHNR and CDR2 is FQNEAQ (reference sequence). The CDR3 totals 14 residues.

The chain combines TRBV6-1 with TRBJ2-1; 7 bases line up with TRBD2. The V segment lost 3 bases and the J segment 8 bases; nucleotides outside the gene matches: 7. The length of the CDR3 is 14 residues. Germline V CDR1 and CDR2: MNHNS, SASEGT. As DNA, the CDR3 is TGTGCCAGCAGTGATATGAGAGGGAGGGATGAGCAGTTCTTC. Translated: CASSDMRGRDEQFF.

The chain is built from TRBV7-2 and TRBJ2-2, with D possibly being TRBD1 or TRBD2 (6 bases each). Trimming stripped 6 bases from V and 7 bases from J, with 21 bases between. Germline CDR1 reads SGHTA; CDR2 reads FQGNSA. The CDR3 spans 16 residues. CDR3 residues: CASSSGLGAGSGELFF. For the CDR3, the DNA is TGTGCCAGCAGTTCTGGGTTGGGGGCGGGAAGCGGGGAGCTGTTTTTT.